A single sample is the source of the 9 T cell receptor beta chains below, sequenced in a study of TIL therapy for anti-PD-1-resistant metastatic lung cancer. This was the immunoSEQ v3 assay. TCRdb keeps only in-frame clones here, not all; method: immunoSEQ multiplex PCR. Here the sample spans 95,000 or so clones, about two thirds being singletons. Time point of the sample: pre-treatment sample, taken before nivolumab and TIL therapy. The tumor samples were excised metastases, mostly pleural nodules or supraclavicular lymph nodes. The specimen comprised tumor tissue, sampled at baseline. These TCRs come from a person aged 25 to 79 with non-small cell lung cancer.

The rearrangement uses TRBV5-4 and TRBJ1-1; 7 positions match TRBD1. V was pared by 3 bases and J by 3 bases, with 8 bases of the junction left unmatched. Germline CDR1 and CDR2: SGHNT and YYREEE (reference sequence). The CDR3 spans 15 residues. CDR3 sequence reads: CASSYETGIYTEAFF. CDR3 in DNA: TGTGCCAGCAGCTACGAGACAGGGATCTACACTGAAGCTTTCTTT.

The chain has TRBV6-5 and TRBJ1-5, with D possibly matching TRBD1 (6 bases). V shed 6 bases and J shed 3 bases, with 9 bases lying between them. This CDR3 comprises 13 residues. From germline, CDR1 is MNHEY and CDR2 SVGAGI. The CDR3 protein is CASSRGPNQPQHF. The CDR3 bases are TGTGCCAGCAGCAGGGGACCCAATCAGCCCCAGCATTTT.

The gene calls are TRBV18 and TRBJ2-3, with 8 bases lining up with TRBD1. The CDR3 is 16 residues long. CDR1 is KGHSH and CDR2 is LQKENI in the germline V gene. V lost 0 bases and J lost 1; bases outside the gene matches: 3. CDR3 region: CASSPPSRGRTDTQYF. CDR3 nucleotides: TGTGCCAGCTCACCACCGTCCAGGGGGCGCACAGATACGCAGTATTTT.

This chain uses TRBV30 with TRBJ1-6; D is undetermined. The CDR3 is 14 amino acids. Germline CDR1 GTSNPN, CDR2 SVGIG (reference sequence). The germline V and J ends were trimmed by 3 bases and 10 bases, with 16 bases remaining between them. The CDR3 DNA follows: TGTGCCTGGAGGTTAAGTAATTCACGGTCACCCCTCCACTTT. It codes for CAWRLSNSRSPLHF.

The chain joins TRBV27 to TRBJ2-7; D uncertain. From germline, CDR1 is MNHEY and CDR2 SMNVEV (reference sequence). The CDR3 contains 14 residues. Trimming removed 2 bases at V and 2 bases at J, with 10 bases between. CDR3 amino acids: CASSLRGGTYEQYF. CDR3 bases: TGTGCCAGCAGTTTACGTGGTGGAACCTACGAGCAGTACTTC.

The chain recombines TRBV6-1 with TRBJ2-5; either TRBD1 or TRBD2 may fit D (6 bases each). V was clipped by 2 bases and J by 5 bases, with 12 bases between them. The CDR3 spans 14 residues. Germline V gene lookup returns CDR1 MNHNS and CDR2 SASEGT. For the CDR3, the DNA is TGTGCCAGCAGTGAATGGGGGGCGGGGGAGACCCAGTACTTC. Its protein product is CASSEWGAGETQYF.

This chain uses TRBV10-2 with TRBJ1-1; TRBD1 agrees at 9 bases. There are 17 residues in the CDR3. Germline V gene sequence: CDR1 WSHSY, CDR2 SAAADI. Germline trimming cut 10 bases from V and 0 bases from J; bases unmatched to any gene: 15. The CDR3: CATGTGTLLYMNTEAFF. The CDR3 DNA sequence: TGCGCCACAGGGACAGGGACTCTCCTGTATATGAACACTGAAGCTTTCTTT.

The rearrangement links TRBV4-1 to TRBJ1-5; tentatively, D is TRBD1 (6 bases). V dropped 5 bases and J dropped 2 bases, with 10 bases sitting between them. Germline CDR1 and CDR2: MGHRA and YSYEKL. This CDR3 comprises 14 residues. The CDR3 sequence is CASSYRVGNQPQHF. Here the CDR3 DNA reads TGCGCCAGCAGCTACAGGGTTGGCAATCAGCCCCAGCATTTT.

V gene TRBV5-1 combines with J gene TRBJ1-2, with D possibly being TRBD1 (6 bases). Trimming stripped 1 base from V and 6 bases from J, with 10 bases between. CDR1 and CDR2 (germline): SGHRS, YFSETQ. CDR3 length: 13 residues. The CDR3 reads CASSLPGDDGYTF. As DNA, the CDR3 is TGCGCCAGCAGCTTGCCAGGGGACGATGGCTACACCTTC. Together with reference TRBV5-1 and TRBJ1-2, the CDR3 gives the full variable domain: KAGVTQTPRYLIKTRGQQVTLSCSPISGHRSVSWYQQTPGQGLQFLFEYFSETQRNKGNFPGRFSGRQFSNSRSEMNVSTLELGDSALYLCASSLPGDDGYTFGSGTRLTVV.